This entry lists 11 T cell receptor beta chains sequenced from one sample in a study of T cells in Graves' hyperthyroidism and ophthalmopathy. Using RNA transcripts as the source, TCR beta CDR3 regions were amplified. First-round RT-PCR with HTBI primers amplified the TCR CDR3 region. TCRdb reprocessed the multiplex PCR reads with MiXCR, giving one entry per CDR3 protein. The profile shows 650,000 to 850,000 distinct CDR3 sequences, over 15% of them singletons. The sequenced material came from blood. Receptors were obtained from a woman between 50 and 59 years old with Graves' hyperthyroidism that later progressed to Graves' ophthalmopathy.

V usage is TRBV3-1 and J usage is TRBJ2-1; 9 bases agree with TRBD2. Germline-derived CDR1 and CDR2 are LGHDT and YNNKEL (reference sequence). Unmatched junction bases numbered 1, after V lost 0 bases and J lost 4 bases. CDR3 length: 15 residues. The chain's CDR3 is CASSQEGLAYNEQFF. The CDR3 DNA sequence: TGTGCCAGCAGCCAAGAGGGACTAGCTTACAATGAGCAGTTCTTC.

The rearrangement joins TRBV19 to TRBJ2-6; D might be TRBD1 (5 bases). Trimming removed 9 bases at V and 0 bases at J, with 12 bases between. The germline gives CDR1 LNHDA, CDR2 SQIVND (reference sequence). This CDR3 has 15 residues. CDR3 residues: CARLDDSSGANVLTF. DNA of the CDR3: TGTGCCAGATTGGACGACAGCTCTGGGGCCAACGTCCTGACTTTC. Supplemented by reference TRBV19 and TRBJ2-6, the full variable domain reads DGGITQSPKYLFRKEGQNVTLSCEQNLNHDAMYWYRQDPGQGLRLIYYSQIVNDFQKGDIAEGYSVSREKKESFPLTVTSAQKNPTAFYLCARLDDSSGANVLTFGAGSRLTVL.

This clonotype came up many times. The DNA of the CDR3 is TGCGCCAGCAGCTTGACAGTGACTAACTATGGCTACACCTTC. This translates into CASSLTVTNYGYTF. V usage is TRBV5-1 and J usage is TRBJ1-2; the D is unclear. CDR3 size: 14 residues. Germline V gene lookup returns CDR1 SGHRS and CDR2 YFSETQ. The germline V and J ends were trimmed by 1 base and 0 bases, with 7 bases remaining between them.

This clonotype has at least ten counts. This chain uses TRBV18 with TRBJ1-3, with 8 positions matching TRBD1. Germline-derived CDR1 and CDR2 are KGHSH and LQKENI. V lost 8 bases to trimming and J lost 0 bases; unmatched junction nucleotides: 9. The CDR3 has 16 residues. CDR3 nucleotide sequence: TGTGCCAGCCACGGACAGGGAAGGCGCTCTGGAAACACCATATATTTT. This sequence encodes CASHGQGRRSGNTIYF.

A word on this clonotype: A read error may be the cause here, since a much bigger clone is one base away. The gene calls are TRBV2 and TRBJ2-1, with D unclear. There are 12 residues in the CDR3. The V gene's germline CDR1 is SNHLY and CDR2 FYNNEI. Trimming shortened V by 3 bases and J by 4 bases, and 4 bases separated the two germline ends. The CDR3 DNA is TGTGCCAGCAGTGACGGATACAATGAGCAGTTCTTC. Protein product: CASSDGYNEQFF.

This clonotype appeared many times. The chain combines TRBV11-3 with TRBJ2-1, with 13 bases fitting TRBD2. The CDR3 is 16 residues long. Looked up from germline, CDR1 is SGHNT and CDR2 is YENEEA. Trimming took 5 bases from V and 3 from J; bases not matched to a gene: 4. The CDR3 DNA sequence: TGTGCCAGCAGCAAAGGGACTAGCGGGATCTACAATGAGCAGTTCTTC. Translating it yields CASSKGTSGIYNEQFF.

The table lists this clonotype with a few counts. The J gene is TRBJ2-2, the V gene TRBV5-5; D may be TRBD1 (5 bases). Germline CDR1 reads SGHKS; CDR2 reads YYEKEE (reference sequence). Trimming took off 1 base at V and 4 bases at J, with 11 bases between the two ends. This CDR3 comprises 15 residues. CDR3 bases: TGTGCCAGCAGCTTGTTGACAGTCCCCACCGGGGAGCTGTTTTTT. Translated, it gives CASSLLTVPTGELFF.

This clonotype has at least ten counts. The CDR3 sequence is CSASHEKAVHEKLFF. The DNA for the CDR3 is TGCAGTGCCAGCCATGAGAAGGCCGTGCATGAAAAACTGTTTTTT. J is TRBJ1-4 and V is TRBV20-1; D ambiguous. Trimming took off 6 bases at V and 6 bases at J, with 20 bases between the two ends. This CDR3 comprises 15 residues. Germline V CDR1 and CDR2: DFQATT, SNEGSKA (reference sequence).

This clonotype was detected ten times or more. J is TRBJ2-5 and V is TRBV11-2; 7 bases map to TRBD2. The CDR3 is made up of 15 amino acids. Looked up from germline, CDR1 is SGHAT and CDR2 is FQNNGV. V shed 1 base and J 2 bases; nucleotides not matched to a gene: 4. The CDR3 spells CASSLVKGGQETQYF. For the CDR3, the DNA is TGTGCCAGCAGCTTAGTGAAGGGAGGGCAAGAGACCCAGTACTTC.

This clonotype has just a few counts. The rearrangement joins TRBV7-2 to TRBJ2-3; TRBD2 is a possible D gene (5 bases). The CDR3 extends over 15 amino acids. Trimming took off 2 bases at V and 4 bases at J, with 13 bases between the two ends. CDR1 is SGHTA, CDR2 FQGNSA, per germline. The CDR3 region has the DNA TGTGCCAGCAGCTTATTATCCTCAGCGGCAGATACGCAGTATTTT. The encoded protein is CASSLLSSAADTQYF.

This clonotype was observed a handful of times. The chain joins TRBV11-3 to TRBJ2-2; 9 bases are a match to TRBD1. The V and J ends lost 0 bases and 7 bases, in that order; junction bases with no gene match: 12. This CDR3 is built from 18 residues. Germline CDR1 SGHNT, CDR2 YENEEA. The CDR3 reads CASSLDRTRQGVHGELFF. CDR3 nucleotides: TGTGCCAGCAGCTTAGATCGGACGCGACAGGGGGTACACGGGGAGCTGTTTTTT.